This T cell receptor (beta chain) is from a study of shared clonotypes between healthy human individuals (dated by TCRdb to the early 2020s). As for the study more broadly: Two women and three men aged 18 to 49 years were included in the cohort. Blood TCR repertoires of about five healthy adults were deeply sequenced to estimate repertoire size and the extent of clonotype sharing between individuals. Different laboratories and diverse techniques were used to prepare libraries and sequence TCR repertoires, to increase sequencing depth and limit assay-specific biases. For each donor, CD4 naive and CD4 memory were each given three plates, CD8 naive was given two plates, and CD8 memory was given one plate. Each donor's leukapheresis produced roughly between roughly 0.85 and 10 billion PBMCs.

V and J lose 1 base and 5 bases, and a span of 12 bases separates them. The CDR3 covers 14 residues, taking in both the cysteine and the phenylalanine. Only the CDR3 DNA stays, 42 bases, in frame from base 1. According to the germline V gene, CDR1 reads SGHAT and CDR2 reads FQNNGV. Using the deep immunoSEQ assay, TCR CDR3 regions were amplified from genomic DNA by multiplex PCR. Genomic DNA extracted from each cell subset was distributed evenly over all wells of several immunoSEQ 96-well plates, and each plate served as one replicate. For sorted subsets, 200 ng of genomic DNA, equivalent to roughly 33,000 T cell genomes, went into each replicate PCR. Purified libraries were measured with a Qubit 3.0 fluorometer, size-checked on a Bioanalyzer 2100, and measured again with the KAPA Library Quantification kit. Every immunoSEQ 96-well plate was sequenced on a dedicated single-read 150-cycle Illumina NextSeq 550 flow cell. On the study's bioinformatics: Because the immunoSEQ output included only junctional sequences and no quality scores, the filtering could not be the same as the filtering used for full-length reads. To assign V/J genes and CDR3, sequences were annotated against IMGT germline references using PyIR, a Python wrapper for IgBLAST v1.9. Reads with weak V/J assignments (E-value above 1e-6), missing CDR3, stop codons, out-of-frame junctions, or ambiguous translated residues were removed. V3J clonotypes were defined by identical inferred V gene, J gene, and CDR3 amino acid sequence. To compute the percentage overlap between repertoires, the number of shared unique clonotypes was divided by the size of the smaller repertoire. Repertoire richness was assessed with RTK rarefaction, the Chao1 estimator, and Recon v2.1 estimates of unobserved clonotypes. Generation probabilities were computed with OLGA for all TCRbeta clonotypes obtained by the gDNA method from a handful of donors. Held by TCRdb, this immuneACCESS table contains in-frame sequences only and omits some clones. Under half of the omission traces to an unresolved V gene where checked; the cause of the rest is unknown. That table supplies the V and J calls and clone size; D and trimming were determined from the DNA. A total of around 620,000 clones appear in this sample, approximately 96% of them only once. About 0.11% of the sample is in the top ten clones.

Results and caveats for the whole study, not just this receptor: Pairwise subsampling indicated that sequencing depth was expected to affect the degree of clonotype sharing among donors. Naive subsets generally had larger estimated clonotype richness than memory subsets. Because the study included only a small number of donors, the genetic and exposure-history diversity represented was limited. Even with the large sequencing depth, rarefaction of the sorted-subset datasets indicated that sequencing was incomplete. When four donors were compared, the shared fraction of clonotypes was around 4.6% for naive CD4, 3% to 4% for naive CD8, roughly 2.5% for memory CD4, and approximately 0.4% for memory CD8. Compared with non-shared clonotypes, the clonotypes found in all four sorted-subset donors had higher generation probabilities. Sampling was limited to blood, and TCR repertoires in tissue likely differ from TCR repertoires in blood.

CD8 naive samples consisted of CD45RO-negative cells that were positively selected for CCR7, yielding a CD45RA+CCR7+ population without TemRA cells. The donors were healthy, HIV-negative adults with no recently reported acute infections or vaccinations. All donors were Caucasian adults living in Nashville, Tennessee, USA. Blood was collected by leukapheresis, and PBMCs were isolated by Ficoll-Histopaque density gradient centrifugation and then cryopreserved in liquid nitrogen vapor phase. Analytical flow cytometry was used to check the purity and quantity of each magnetically sorted T cell population. From each sorted fraction, genomic DNA was isolated and quantified by UV absorbance on a Nanodrop 2000c. In the case of this clone: Its antigen has not been determined. It has no much larger one-base neighbor in the sample; base qualities were not kept.

The specimen sequenced was naive CD8+ T cells sorted from blood. Sample cell subset or site, as interpreted from the label and publication: CD45RA+CCR7+. The receptor was derived from a woman aged 25 to 45 in good health. In this chain, TRBV11-2 is recombined with TRBJ2-7; TRBD1 could be the D gene, as 5 bases match. The CDR3 here reads CASSLARDRDEQYF. In nucleotide form, the sequence is TGTGCCAGCAGCTTAGCCAGGGATCGGGACGAGCAGTACTTC.